Sequencing of this T cell receptor (beta chain) was carried out in a study of CD8+ T cells in alopecia areata. On the study more broadly: Treated patients were dosed with oral tofacitinib, taking 5 to 10 mg twice daily.

Unmatched junction bases numbered 3, after V lost 10 bases and J lost 3 bases. The V gene's germline CDR1 is ENHRY and CDR2 SYGVKD. The CDR3 length is 12 residues. RNA was extracted and reverse transcribed into cDNA as the sequencing template. Profiled with immunoSEQ multiplex PCR; TCRdb holds only in-frame clones, not every one. The data show roughly 210,000 clones, around two fifths seen once. Noted treatment: oral pan-JAK inhibitor, 5-10 mg twice daily. Patients with alopecia areata provided lesional scalp punch biopsies as well as peripheral blood. Sorting separated CD4+ and CD8+ T cells out of PBMCs.

The receptor was isolated from a human donor with alopecia areata. The rearrangement uses TRBV10-3 and TRBJ2-7; 10 positions match TRBD1. The sequenced sample was CD4+ T cells sorted from blood, obtained between weeks 36 and 40, from a patient treated with tofacitinib. The CDR3 spells CATGQGDYEQYF. In DNA, the CDR3 is TGTGCCACCGGACAGGGGGACTACGAGCAGTACTTC.